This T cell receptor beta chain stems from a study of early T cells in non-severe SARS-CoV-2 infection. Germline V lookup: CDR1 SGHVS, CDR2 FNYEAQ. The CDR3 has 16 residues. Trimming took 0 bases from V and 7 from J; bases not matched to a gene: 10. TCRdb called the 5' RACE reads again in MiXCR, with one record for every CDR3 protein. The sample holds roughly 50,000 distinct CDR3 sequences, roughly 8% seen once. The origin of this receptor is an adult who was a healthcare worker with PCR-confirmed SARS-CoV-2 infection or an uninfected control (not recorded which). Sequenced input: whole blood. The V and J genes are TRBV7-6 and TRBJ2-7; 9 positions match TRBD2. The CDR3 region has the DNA TGTGCCAGCAGCTTAGCCGCAGCGGGAGGTCTCGGAGAGCAGTACTTC. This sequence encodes CASSLAAAGGLGEQYF.